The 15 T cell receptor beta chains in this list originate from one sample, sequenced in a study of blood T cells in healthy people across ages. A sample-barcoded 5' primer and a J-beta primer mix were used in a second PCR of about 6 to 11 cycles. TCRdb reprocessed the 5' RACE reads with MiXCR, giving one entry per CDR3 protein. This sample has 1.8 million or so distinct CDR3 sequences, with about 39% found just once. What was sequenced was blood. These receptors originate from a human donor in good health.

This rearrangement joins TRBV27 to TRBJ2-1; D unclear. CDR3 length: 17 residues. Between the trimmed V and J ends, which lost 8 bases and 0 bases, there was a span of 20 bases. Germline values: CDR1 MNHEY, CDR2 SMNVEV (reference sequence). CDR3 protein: CASGPRSALSSYNEQFF. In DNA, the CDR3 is TGTGCCAGCGGTCCCCGGTCAGCCTTGAGCTCCTACAATGAGCAGTTCTTC.

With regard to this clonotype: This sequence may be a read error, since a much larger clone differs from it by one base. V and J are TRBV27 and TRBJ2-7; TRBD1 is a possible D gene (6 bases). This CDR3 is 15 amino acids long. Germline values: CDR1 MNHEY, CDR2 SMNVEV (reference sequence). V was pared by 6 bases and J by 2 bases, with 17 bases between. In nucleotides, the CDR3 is TGTGCCAGCAGCCCACAGGGACCCCTCACCTACGAGCAGTACTTC. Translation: CASSPQGPLTYEQYF.

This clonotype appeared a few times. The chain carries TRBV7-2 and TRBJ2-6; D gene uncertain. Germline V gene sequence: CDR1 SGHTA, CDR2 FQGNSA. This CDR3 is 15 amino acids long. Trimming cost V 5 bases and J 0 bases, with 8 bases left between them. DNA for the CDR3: TGTGCCAGCAGCCCCACCTGCTCTGGGGCCAACGTCCTGACTTTC. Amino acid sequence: CASSPTCSGANVLTF.

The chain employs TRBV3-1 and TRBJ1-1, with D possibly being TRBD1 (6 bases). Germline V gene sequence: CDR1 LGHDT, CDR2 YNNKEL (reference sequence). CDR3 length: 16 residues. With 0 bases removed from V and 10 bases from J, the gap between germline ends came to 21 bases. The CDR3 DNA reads TGTGCCAGCAGCCAAGATTATAGACAGGCTGGGGTTGGAGCTTTCTTT. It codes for CASSQDYRQAGVGAFF.

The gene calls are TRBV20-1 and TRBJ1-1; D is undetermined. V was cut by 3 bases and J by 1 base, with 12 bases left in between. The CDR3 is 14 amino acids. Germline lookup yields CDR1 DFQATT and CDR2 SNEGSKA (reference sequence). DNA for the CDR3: TGCAGTGCTAGGGGGAGGGCAGGGAACACTGAAGCTTTCTTT. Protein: CSARGRAGNTEAFF.

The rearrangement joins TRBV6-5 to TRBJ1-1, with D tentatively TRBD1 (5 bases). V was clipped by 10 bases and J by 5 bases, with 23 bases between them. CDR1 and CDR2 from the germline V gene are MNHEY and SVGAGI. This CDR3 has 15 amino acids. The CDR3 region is CATHQPLEGRTEAFF. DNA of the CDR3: TGTGCCACCCACCAACCTCTGGAGGGGAGGACTGAAGCTTTCTTT.

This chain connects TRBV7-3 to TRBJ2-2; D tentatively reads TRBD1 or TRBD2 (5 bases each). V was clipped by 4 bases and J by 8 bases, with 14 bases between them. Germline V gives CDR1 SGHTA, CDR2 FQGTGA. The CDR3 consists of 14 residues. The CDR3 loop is CASSSNPGAGELFF. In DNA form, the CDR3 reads TGTGCCAGCAGCTCTAATCCCGGGGCAGGGGAGCTGTTTTTT. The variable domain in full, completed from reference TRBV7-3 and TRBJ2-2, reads GAGVSQTPSNKVTEKGKYVELRCDPISGHTALYWYRQSLGQGPEFLIYFQGTGAADDSGLPNDRFFAVRPEGSVSTLKIQRTERGDSAVYLCASSSNPGAGELFFGEGSRLTVL.

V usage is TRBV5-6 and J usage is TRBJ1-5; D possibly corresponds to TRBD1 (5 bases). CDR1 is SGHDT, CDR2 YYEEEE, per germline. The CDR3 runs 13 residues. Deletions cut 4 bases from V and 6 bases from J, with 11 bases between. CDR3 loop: CASSPGISQPQHF. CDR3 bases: TGTGCCAGCAGCCCAGGGATTTCTCAGCCCCAGCATTTT.

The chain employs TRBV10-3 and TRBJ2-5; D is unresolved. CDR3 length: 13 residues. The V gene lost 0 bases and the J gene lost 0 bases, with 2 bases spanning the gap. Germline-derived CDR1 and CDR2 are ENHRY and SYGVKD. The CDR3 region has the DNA TGTGCCATCAGTGAGTCTTACCAAGAGACCCAGTACTTC. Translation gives CAISESYQETQYF.

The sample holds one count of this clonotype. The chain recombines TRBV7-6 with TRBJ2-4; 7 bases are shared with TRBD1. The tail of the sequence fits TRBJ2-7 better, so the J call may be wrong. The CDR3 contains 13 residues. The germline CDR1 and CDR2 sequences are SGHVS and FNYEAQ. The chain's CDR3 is CASSSQGQREQYF. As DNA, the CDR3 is TGTGCCAGCAGCTCCCAGGGACAGCGCGAGCAGTACTTC.

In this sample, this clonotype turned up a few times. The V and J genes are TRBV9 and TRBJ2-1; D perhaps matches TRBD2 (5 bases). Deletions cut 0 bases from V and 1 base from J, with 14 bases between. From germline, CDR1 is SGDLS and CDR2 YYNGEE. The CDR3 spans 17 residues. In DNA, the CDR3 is TGTGCCAGCAGCGTAGCCCCTAGCCTTAGGTCCTACAATGAGCAGTTCTTC. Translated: CASSVAPSLRSYNEQFF. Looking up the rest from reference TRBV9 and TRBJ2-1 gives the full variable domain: DSGVTQTPKHLITATGQRVTLRCSPRSGDLSVYWYQQSLDQGLQFLIQYYNGEERAKGNILERFSAQQFPDLHSELNLSSLELGDSALYFCASSVAPSLRSYNEQFFGPGTRLTVL.

The CDR3 DNA sequence: TGTGCCAGCAGCACGACTAGCGGGGCGGGGGATACGCAGTATTTT. Its translation is CASSTTSGAGDTQYF. This sequence joins TRBV12-3 or TRBV12-4 and TRBJ2-3; 11 positions match TRBD2. The CDR3 loop spans 15 amino acids. J lost 6 bases, V lost 6 bases, and 8 bases had no gene match.

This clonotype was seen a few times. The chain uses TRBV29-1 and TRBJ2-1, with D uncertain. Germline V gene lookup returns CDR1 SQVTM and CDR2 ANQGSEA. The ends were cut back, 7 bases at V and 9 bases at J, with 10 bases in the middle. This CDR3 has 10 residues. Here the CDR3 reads CSDLPGEQFF. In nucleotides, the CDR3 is TGCAGCGATCTGCCTGGTGAGCAGTTCTTC.

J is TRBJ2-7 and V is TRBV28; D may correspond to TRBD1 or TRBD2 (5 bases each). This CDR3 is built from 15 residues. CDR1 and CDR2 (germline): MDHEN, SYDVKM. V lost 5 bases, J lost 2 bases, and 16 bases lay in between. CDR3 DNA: TGTGCCAGCAGTGCAACCGGGACGGATACCTACGAGCAGTACTTC. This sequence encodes CASSATGTDTYEQYF.

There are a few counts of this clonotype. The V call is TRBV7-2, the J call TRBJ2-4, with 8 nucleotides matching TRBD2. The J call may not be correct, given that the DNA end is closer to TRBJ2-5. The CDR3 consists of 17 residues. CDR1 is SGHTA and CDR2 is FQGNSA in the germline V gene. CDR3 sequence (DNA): TGTGCCAGCAGCTCCTCGATGGTAGCGGGGAAAGATGAGACCCAGTACTTC. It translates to CASSSSMVAGKDETQYF.